Here is one TCR beta chain with its context. As yet, its antigen is unknown. Germline V gives CDR1 SGHDN, CDR2 FVKESK. This CDR3 is built from 14 residues. V lost 0 bases and J lost 12, with 15 bases in between. This sample was taken from a study of CD4 T cell repertoires in COVID-19. Study as a whole: Relabeled CFSE-low cells, IL-2-expanded for about 10 days, met spikes from other coronaviruses. Study-wide results and limits: SARS-CoV and/or HKU1 spike cultures shared between about 6.5 and 27% of SARS-CoV-2 clonotypes. Two or all three memory subsets shared several highly expanded SARS-CoV-2-reactive clonotypes.

Produced via immunoSEQ multiplex PCR; TCRdb's table is partial and in-frame only. The sample holds 70,000 to 95,000 clones, 83% seen once. Material: CD4+ T cells from peripheral blood, obtained after recovery from COVID-19. The clonotype was recovered from a human donor who had COVID-19. The chain links TRBV14 to TRBJ2-1; D possibly uses TRBD1 or TRBD2 (5 bases each). In DNA form, the CDR3 reads TGTGCCAGCAGCCAAGATCTCAAGGGGAGCCGGCAGTTCTTC. Translation gives CASSQDLKGSRQFF.